These T cell receptor beta chains were read from a single sample in a study of blood T cell repertoires in COVID-19. Only in-frame clones appear in the TCRdb table, and some are missing; sequencing was by immunoSEQ multiplex PCR. The table shows under 95,000 clones, with roughly 84% occurring only once. The source material was peripheral blood. These receptors were taken from a woman of 80 years or more with COVID-19, enrolled during active disease. Both conserved end residues are part of each CDR3. The order of the fields is V gene, J gene, clone size, D gene, CDR3 protein, CDR3 DNA. D genes are given only for firm matches. Only part of the rows carry a size: once, few, many, or a class if the clone is expanded.

V: TRBV3-1/TRBV3-2
J: TRBJ2-3
size: NA
D: TRBD2
CDR3: CASSQVRSSGSSDTQYF
DNA: TGTGCCAGCAGCCAAGTCCGGAGCAGCGGGAGCTCAGATACGCAGTATTTT

V: TRBV29-1
J: TRBJ2-7
size: once
D: NA
CDR3: CSVGRGSYEQYF
DNA: TGCAGCGTTGGACGGGGATCCTACGAGCAGTACTTC

V: TRBV30
J: TRBJ2-7
size: NA
D: TRBD1
CDR3: CAWSVGWTGIHEQYF
DNA: TGTGCCTGGAGTGTAGGATGGACAGGGATCCACGAGCAGTACTTC

V: TRBV27
J: TRBJ1-6
size: NA
D: TRBD1
CDR3: CASRPGTVNSPLHF
DNA: TGTGCCAGCAGGCCCGGGACAGTTAATTCACCCCTCCACTTT

V: TRBV6-2/TRBV6-3
J: TRBJ2-3
size: NA
D: TRBD1
CDR3: CASSLGQGTTDTQYF
DNA: TGTGCCAGCAGCCTAGGACAGGGTACCACAGATACGCAGTATTTT

V: TRBV18
J: TRBJ1-3
size: once
D: NA
CDR3: CASSRQQGVGNTIYF
DNA: TGTGCCAGCTCACGCCAACAGGGTGTGGGGAACACCATATATTTT

V: TRBV30
J: TRBJ1-2
size: NA
D: TRBD1
CDR3: CAWRGGTGAPHYGYTF
DNA: TGTGCCTGGAGAGGCGGGACAGGGGCTCCCCACTATGGCTACACCTTC

V: TRBV5-1
J: TRBJ1-1
size: NA
D: NA
CDR3: CASSLVSDTEAFF
DNA: TGCGCCAGCAGCTTGGTATCAGATACCGAAGCTTTCTTT

V: TRBV3-1/TRBV3-2
J: TRBJ1-5
size: few
D: NA
CDR3: CASSQARVQPQHF
DNA: TGTGCCAGCAGCCAAGCCCGGGTTCAGCCCCAGCATTTT

V: TRBV18
J: TRBJ2-7
size: NA
D: TRBD2
CDR3: CASSQGRTSGELAYEQYF
DNA: TGTGCCAGCTCCCAGGGCCGGACTAGCGGGGAGTTGGCCTACGAGCAGTACTTC

V: TRBV4-1
J: TRBJ2-4
size: NA
D: TRBD2
CDR3: CASSQDLGLAGRLAKNIQYF
DNA: TGCGCCAGCAGCCAAGATCTAGGACTAGCGGGACGGCTAGCCAAAAACATTCAGTACTTC

V: TRBV19
J: TRBJ2-4
size: few
D: NA
CDR3: CASSRLAAENIQYF
DNA: TGTGCCAGTAGTAGACTGGCCGCCGAGAACATTCAGTACTTC

V: TRBV5-1
J: TRBJ2-7
size: NA
D: TRBD1
CDR3: CASSLDRGQEQYF
DNA: TGCGCCAGCAGCTTGGACAGGGGGCAAGAGCAGTACTTC

V: TRBV19
J: TRBJ2-5
size: once
D: NA
CDR3: CASSIESFETQYF
DNA: TGTGCCAGTAGTATAGAATCCTTTGAGACCCAGTACTTC

V: TRBV19
J: TRBJ2-7
size: NA
D: NA
CDR3: CASSIGDKVNYEQYF
DNA: TGTGCCAGTAGTATAGGGGACAAAGTCAACTACGAGCAGTACTTC

V: TRBV9
J: TRBJ2-3
size: NA
D: NA
CDR3: CASSSPWDITDTQYF
DNA: TGTGCCAGCAGCTCCCCTTGGGACATCACAGATACGCAGTATTTT

V: TRBV7-9
J: TRBJ2-3
size: NA
D: NA
CDR3: CASSLRAGRTDTQYF
DNA: TGTGCCAGCAGCTTACGGGCAGGGCGAACAGATACGCAGTATTTT

V: TRBV12-5
J: TRBJ1-2
size: NA
D: NA
CDR3: CASGEDTNYGYTF
DNA: TGTGCTAGTGGTGAGGACACTAACTATGGCTACACCTTC

V: TRBV6-5
J: TRBJ1-6
size: NA
D: NA
CDR3: CASSRQIGLNSPLHF
DNA: TGTGCCAGCAGTCGACAGATAGGGTTGAATTCACCCCTCCACTTT

V: TRBV19
J: TRBJ1-2
size: NA
D: NA
CDR3: CASSRGGDYGYTF
DNA: TGTGCCAGTAGCCGCGGGGGCGACTATGGCTACACCTTC

V: TRBV7-3
J: TRBJ2-7
size: NA
D: TRBD2
CDR3: CASSPGLAEVYEQYF
DNA: TGTGCCAGCAGCCCAGGACTAGCGGAGGTCTACGAGCAGTACTTC

V: TRBV2
J: TRBJ2-3
size: NA
D: NA
CDR3: CASTWTVTDTQYF
DNA: TGTGCCAGCACCTGGACAGTTACAGATACGCAGTATTTT

V: TRBV7-9
J: TRBJ1-3
size: NA
D: TRBD1
CDR3: CASSFGTVRNTIYF
DNA: TGTGCCAGCAGCTTCGGGACAGTACGGAACACCATATATTTT

V: TRBV2
J: TRBJ2-2
size: NA
D: NA
CDR3: CASNRENTGELFF
DNA: TGTGCCAGCAACAGGGAGAACACCGGGGAGCTGTTTTTT

V: TRBV5-1
J: TRBJ2-3
size: NA
D: NA
CDR3: CASSREKFCTDTQYF
DNA: TGCGCCAGCAGCCGCGAGAAGTTCTGCACAGATACGCAGTATTTT

V: TRBV6-6
J: TRBJ1-5
size: NA
D: TRBD1
CDR3: CATKDRGGNQPQHF
DNA: TGTGCCACCAAGGACAGGGGAGGCAATCAGCCCCAGCATTTT

V: TRBV9
J: TRBJ2-3
size: NA
D: NA
CDR3: CASSDKGPGTDTQYF
DNA: TGTGCCAGCAGCGATAAGGGGCCGGGCACAGATACGCAGTATTTT

V: TRBV27
J: TRBJ2-1
size: NA
D: TRBD2
CDR3: CASSSVAGGSYNEQFF
DNA: TGTGCCAGCAGTTCCGTAGCGGGAGGTTCCTACAATGAGCAGTTCTTC

V: TRBV7-2
J: TRBJ2-7
size: NA
D: NA
CDR3: CASSLRDNKQYF
DNA: TGTGCCAGCAGCTTAAGAGACAATAAGCAGTACTTC

V: TRBV10-3
J: TRBJ1-2
size: NA
D: TRBD1
CDR3: CAISEPGQGARGYTF
DNA: TGTGCCATCAGTGAACCGGGACAGGGGGCCCGGGGCTACACCTTC

V: TRBV15
J: TRBJ2-1
size: once
D: NA
CDR3: CATTGSGSYNEQFF
DNA: TGTGCCACAACCGGGTCGGGTTCCTACAATGAGCAGTTCTTC

V: TRBV4-2
J: TRBJ2-7
size: NA
D: TRBD2
CDR3: CASSRWGLAGGRTYEQYF
DNA: TGTGCCAGCAGCCGATGGGGACTAGCGGGGGGGAGAACCTACGAGCAGTACTTC

V: TRBV7-9
J: TRBJ1-4
size: NA
D: TRBD1
CDR3: CASSLQGATNEKLFF
DNA: TGTGCCAGCAGCTTACAGGGGGCAACTAATGAAAAACTGTTTTTT

V: TRBV7-2
J: TRBJ1-4
size: NA
D: TRBD1
CDR3: CASSLVRGHEKLFF
DNA: TGTGCCAGCAGCTTAGTCAGGGGGCATGAAAAACTGTTTTTT

V: TRBV6-1
J: TRBJ1-6
size: NA
D: NA
CDR3: CASSEAYRASPLHF
DNA: TGTGCCAGCAGTGAAGCCTACAGGGCCTCACCCCTCCACTTT